This T cell receptor beta chain came from a study of Ad26.COV2.S vaccination and SARS-CoV-2 variants. Whole-study context: Into the muscle, Ad26.COV2.S was dosed once or twice, 56 days apart.

Remarks on this clone: Compared with germline, one end of the junction differs, possibly owing to a read error.

Treatment given: over 15 received Ad26.COV2.S at low or high dose, single or two shots; 5 received placebo; per-sample allocation not given. Sampling was performed 63 days after the first vaccine or placebo injection. Vaccine was an Ad26 vector expressing Wuhan-strain SARS-CoV-2 spike. Data came from immunoSEQ multiplex PCR; TCRdb stores just in-frame clones and leaves some out. This table holds some 320,000 clones, about 82% found once. Germline V lookup: CDR1 SQVTM, CDR2 ANQGSEA. CDR3 size: 12 residues. The rearrangement links TRBV29-1 to TRBJ1-1; D possibly corresponds to TRBD1 (5 bases). The sample here was peripheral blood, taken in a trial of Ad26.COV2.S vaccine versus placebo. The receptor was isolated from a person aged 18-60 years who received the Ad26.COV2.S COVID-19 vaccine or a placebo. The CDR3, as DNA: TGCAGCGTGGAAGGGGTGAACACTGAAGCTTTCTTT. It yields the protein CSVEGVNTEAFF.